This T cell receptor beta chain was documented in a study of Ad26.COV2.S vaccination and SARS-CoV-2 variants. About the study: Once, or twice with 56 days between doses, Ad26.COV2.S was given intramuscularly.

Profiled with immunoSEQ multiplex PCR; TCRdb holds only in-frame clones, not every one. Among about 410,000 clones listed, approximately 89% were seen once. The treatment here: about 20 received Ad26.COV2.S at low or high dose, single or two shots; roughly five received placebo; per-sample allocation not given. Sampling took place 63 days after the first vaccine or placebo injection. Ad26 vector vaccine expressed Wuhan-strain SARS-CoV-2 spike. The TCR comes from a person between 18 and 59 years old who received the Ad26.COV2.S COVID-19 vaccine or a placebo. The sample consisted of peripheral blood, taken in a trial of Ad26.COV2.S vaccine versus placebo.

The CDR3 DNA follows: TGTGCCAGTAGTATTGCGGGGGACTACAATGAGCAGTTCTTC. Protein: CASSIAGDYNEQFF. The chain is built from TRBV19 and TRBJ2-1, with TRBD2 identical over 7 bases. CDR3 length: 14 amino acids. CDR1 is LNHDA and CDR2 is SQIVND in the germline V gene (reference sequence). V lost 3 bases to trimming and J lost 3 bases; unmatched junction nucleotides: 2.